The sequence of this TCR beta chain was determined in a study of T-cell reconstitution after alpha-beta-depleted transplantation in children. The CDR3 extends over 19 amino acids. The V end lost 5 bases, the J end lost 8 bases, and 30 bases lay between the germline ends. Germline V gives CDR1 SGHAT, CDR2 FQDESV (reference sequence). The TCRbeta library was prepared with unique molecular identifiers. One entry per CDR3 protein, called by TCRdb with MiXCR from the PCR reads. The sample yields nearly 550,000 distinct CDR3 sequences, around 16% seen once. Here the sequenced sample was PBMCs from the stem cell graft donor, taken from the stem cell graft. This chain uses TRBV11-1 with TRBJ1-4; D gene uncertain. This receptor was taken from a human donor who donated a stem cell graft to a child with acute lymphoblastic leukemia. The CDR3 bases are TGTGCCAGCAGCCCCATTTCGTTGGGAGGGATGGCGGTTAAGGAAAAACTGTTTTTT. Its protein is CASSPISLGGMAVKEKLFF.